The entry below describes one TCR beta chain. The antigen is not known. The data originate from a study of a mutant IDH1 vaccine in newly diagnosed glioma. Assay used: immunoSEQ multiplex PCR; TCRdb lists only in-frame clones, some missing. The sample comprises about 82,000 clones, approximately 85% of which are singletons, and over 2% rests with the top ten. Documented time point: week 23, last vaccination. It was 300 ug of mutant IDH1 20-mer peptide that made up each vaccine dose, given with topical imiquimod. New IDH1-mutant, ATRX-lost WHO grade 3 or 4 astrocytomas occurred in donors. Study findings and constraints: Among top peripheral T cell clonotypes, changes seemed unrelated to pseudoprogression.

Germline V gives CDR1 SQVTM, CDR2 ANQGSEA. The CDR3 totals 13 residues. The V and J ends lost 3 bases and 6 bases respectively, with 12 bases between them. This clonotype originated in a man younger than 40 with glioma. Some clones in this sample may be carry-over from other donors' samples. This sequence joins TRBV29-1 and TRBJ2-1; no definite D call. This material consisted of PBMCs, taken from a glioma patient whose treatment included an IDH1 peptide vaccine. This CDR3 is CSVDRSRGNEQFF. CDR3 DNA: TGCAGCGTTGACAGGAGCCGCGGCAATGAGCAGTTCTTC.